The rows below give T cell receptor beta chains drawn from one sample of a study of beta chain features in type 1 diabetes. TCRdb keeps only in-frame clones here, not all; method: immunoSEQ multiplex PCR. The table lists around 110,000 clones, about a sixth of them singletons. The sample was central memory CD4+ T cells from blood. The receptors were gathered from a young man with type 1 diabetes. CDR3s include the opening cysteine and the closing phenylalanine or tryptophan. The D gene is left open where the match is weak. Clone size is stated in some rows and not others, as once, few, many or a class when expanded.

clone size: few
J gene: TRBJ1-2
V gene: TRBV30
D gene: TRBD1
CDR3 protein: CACTGARIANYGYTF
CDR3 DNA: TGTGCCTGTACAGGGGCGAGGATAGCTAACTATGGCTACACCTTC

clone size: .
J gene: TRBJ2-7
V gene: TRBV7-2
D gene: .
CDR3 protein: CASSLASSGYEQYF
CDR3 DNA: TGTGCCAGCAGCTTAGCATCAAGCGGCTACGAGCAGTACTTC

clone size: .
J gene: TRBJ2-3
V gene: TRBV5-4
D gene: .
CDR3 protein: CASSLEQRTDTQYF
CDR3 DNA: TGTGCCAGCAGCTTAGAACAGCGCACAGATACGCAGTATTTT

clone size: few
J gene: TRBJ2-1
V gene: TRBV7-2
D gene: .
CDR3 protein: CASSRADRPYNEQFF
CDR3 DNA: TGTGCCAGCAGCCGAGCGGACCGCCCGTACAATGAGCAGTTCTTC

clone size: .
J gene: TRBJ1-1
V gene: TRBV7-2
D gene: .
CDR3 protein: CASSLNPSWGDTEAFF
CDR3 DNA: TGTGCCAGCAGCTTAAATCCCTCCTGGGGGGACACTGAAGCTTTCTTT

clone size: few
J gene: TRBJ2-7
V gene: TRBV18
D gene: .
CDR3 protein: CASSPTAESAREQYF
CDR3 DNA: TGTGCCAGCTCACCGACGGCAGAGTCAGCGCGCGAGCAGTACTTC

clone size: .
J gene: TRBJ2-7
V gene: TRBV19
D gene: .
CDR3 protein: CASSIQGGTYEQYF
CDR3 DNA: TGTGCCAGTAGTATACAGGGTGGGACCTACGAGCAGTACTTC

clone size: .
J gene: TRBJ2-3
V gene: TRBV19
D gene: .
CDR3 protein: CASTQGFTDTQYF
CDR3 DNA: TGTGCCAGTACTCAGGGCTTCACAGATACGCAGTATTTT

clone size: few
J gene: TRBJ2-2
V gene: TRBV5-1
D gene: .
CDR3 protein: CASSLEAVHSGRELFF
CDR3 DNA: TGCGCCAGCAGCTTGGAGGCAGTTCACAGTGGCCGGGAGCTGTTTTTT

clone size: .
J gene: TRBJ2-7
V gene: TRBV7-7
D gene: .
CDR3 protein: CASSLGRDYEQYF
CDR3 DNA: TGTGCCAGCAGCTTAGGCCGTGACTACGAGCAGTACTTC

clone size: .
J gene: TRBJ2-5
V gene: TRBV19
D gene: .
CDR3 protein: CASSLRQDGETQYF
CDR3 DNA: TGTGCCAGTAGTCTCAGACAGGACGGAGAGACCCAGTACTTC

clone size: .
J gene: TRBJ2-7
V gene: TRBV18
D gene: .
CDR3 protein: CASSPRDEQYF
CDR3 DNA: TGTGCCAGCTCACCCCGCGACGAGCAGTACTTC

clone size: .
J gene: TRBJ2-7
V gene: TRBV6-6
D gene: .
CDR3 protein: CASSISGEGLYEQYF
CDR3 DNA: TGTGCCAGCAGTATCTCAGGGGAAGGACTCTACGAGCAGTACTTC

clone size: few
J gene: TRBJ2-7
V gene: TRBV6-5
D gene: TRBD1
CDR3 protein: CASSPMTGERDEQYF
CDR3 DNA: TGTGCCAGCAGTCCTATGACAGGGGAGCGGGACGAGCAGTACTTC

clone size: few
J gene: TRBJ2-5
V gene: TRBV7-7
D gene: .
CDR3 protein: CASSQGSFQETQYF
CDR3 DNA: TGTGCTAGCAGCCAAGGGTCCTTCCAAGAGACCCAGTACTTC

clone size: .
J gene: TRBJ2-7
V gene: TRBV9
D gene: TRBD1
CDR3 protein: CASSPRGQGAGYEQYF
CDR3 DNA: TGTGCCAGCAGCCCCAGAGGGCAGGGGGCAGGCTACGAGCAGTACTTC